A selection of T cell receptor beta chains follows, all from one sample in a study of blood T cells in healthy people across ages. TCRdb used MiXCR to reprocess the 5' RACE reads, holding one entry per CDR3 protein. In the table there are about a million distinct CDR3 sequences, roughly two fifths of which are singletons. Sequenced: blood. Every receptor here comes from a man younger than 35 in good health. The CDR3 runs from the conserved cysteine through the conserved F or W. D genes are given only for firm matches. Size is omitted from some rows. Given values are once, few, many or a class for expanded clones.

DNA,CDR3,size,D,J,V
TGCGCCAGCAGGACAGGGGGTAATTCACCCCTCCACTTT,CASRTGGNSPLHF,-,TRBD1,TRBJ1-6,TRBV5-1
TGTGCCAGCAGGCTAAGGGGAAGCAATCAGCCCCAGCATTTT,CASRLRGSNQPQHF,-,-,TRBJ1-5,TRBV12-3/TRBV12-4
TGTGCCAGCAGCGTAGGTATGGGCAGGGACACAGATACGCAGTATTTT,CASSVGMGRDTDTQYF,few,-,TRBJ2-3,TRBV9
TGTGCCAGACAAGAGGTGGACAGCACTAATGAGCAGTACTTC,CARQEVDSTNEQYF,-,-,TRBJ2-7,TRBV2
TGTGCCAGCAGCTCCGGGGCTCCCGCCTCTGGCTACACCTTC,CASSSGAPASGYTF,few,-,TRBJ1-2,TRBV6-5
TGCGCCAGCAGTCAAGATGGCATTAATCAGCCCCAGCATTTT,CASSQDGINQPQHF,few,-,TRBJ1-5,TRBV4-1
TGTGCCAGCAGCCAAGTAGGGTGGGATGGCTACACCTTC,CASSQVGWDGYTF,-,-,TRBJ1-2,TRBV4-2
TGTGCCAGCAGTGTAGCCACGGGACAGGGGGTCAATGAGCAGTACTTC,CASSVATGQGVNEQYF,-,TRBD1,TRBJ2-5,TRBV12-3/TRBV12-4
TGTGCCAGCAACCAGGGCGATCAGCCCCAGCATTTT,CASNQGDQPQHF,-,-,TRBJ1-5,TRBV4-2
TGCGCCAGCAGCTTGGGGTCGATTCGGGGGGCCACTGAAGCTTTCTTT,CASSLGSIRGATEAFF,-,-,TRBJ1-1,TRBV5-1
TGCGCCAGCAGCATCGGACTAGCGGGCACAGATACGCAGTATTTT,CASSIGLAGTDTQYF,-,TRBD2,TRBJ2-3,TRBV5-1
TGCAGTTCCGATAGCGATACTAACTATGGCTACACCTTC,CSSDSDTNYGYTF,many,-,TRBJ1-2,TRBV20-1
TGTGCCAGCAGCTTAGAGTTCTCCTCTTACAATGAGCAGTTCTTC,CASSLEFSSYNEQFF,-,-,TRBJ2-1,TRBV11-1
TGTGCCAGCCAACCGGATCGATCAGGGGCGGGCGGCACTGAAGCTTTCTTT,CASQPDRSGAGGTEAFF,-,-,TRBJ1-1,TRBV28
TGTGCCAGCAGCCCGGACAGGGACAGCTACAATGAGCAGTTCTTC,CASSPDRDSYNEQFF,few,TRBD1,TRBJ2-1,TRBV7-3
TGTGCCAGCTCACCAGGAGTTTTGGGTAAGACAGGGTCCCACGAGCAGTACTTC,CASSPGVLGKTGSHEQYF,few,TRBD1,TRBJ2-7,TRBV18
TGCAGTGCCCACTATGGTGGATGGCCTTTCTTT,CSAHYGGWPFF,-,-,TRBJ1-1,TRBV20-1
TGTGCCAGCAGGGAAGAACAGGCTGGTGGCTACACCTTC,CASREEQAGGYTF,-,-,TRBJ1-2,TRBV7-9